This TCR beta chain came from a study of T-cell memory formation after mild COVID-19. Study-wide points: Among clones contracting day 15 to 85, CD4/CD8 was balanced, whereas later expanders leaned CD4+.

As for this clonotype: The antigen is undetermined.

Each CDR3 protein is one row after TCRdb ran MiXCR on the 5' RACE reads. The data hold about 600,000 distinct CDR3 sequences, with approximately 21% observed a single time. The V gene's germline CDR1 is MGHRA and CDR2 YSYEKL. This CDR3 spans 16 amino acids. J was trimmed by 0 bases and V by 3 bases; bases with no gene match: 7. Sequenced sample: PBMCs or a T cell subset sorted from them (not recorded which). V is TRBV4-1 and J is TRBJ1-1; 7 nucleotides match TRBD1. The clonotype originates from an adult woman who had mild COVID-19 (a few samples of this study predate the infection). Cell type and time point are not known. The CDR3 region has the DNA TGCGCCAGCAGCCACAGGGGCGGGACAGTGAACACTGAAGCTTTCTTT. Translation gives CASSHRGGTVNTEAFF.